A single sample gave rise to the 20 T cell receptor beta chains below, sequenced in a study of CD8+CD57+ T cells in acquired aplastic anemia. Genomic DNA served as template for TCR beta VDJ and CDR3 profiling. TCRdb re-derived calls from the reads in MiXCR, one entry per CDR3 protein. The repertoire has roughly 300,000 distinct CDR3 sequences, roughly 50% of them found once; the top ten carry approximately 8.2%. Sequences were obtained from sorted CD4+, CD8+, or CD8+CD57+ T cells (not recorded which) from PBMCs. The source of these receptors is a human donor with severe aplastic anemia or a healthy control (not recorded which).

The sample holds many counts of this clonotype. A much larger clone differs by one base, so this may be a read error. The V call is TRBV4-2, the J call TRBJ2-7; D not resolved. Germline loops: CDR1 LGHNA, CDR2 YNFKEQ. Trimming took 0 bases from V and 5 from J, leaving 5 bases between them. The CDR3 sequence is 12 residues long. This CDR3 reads CASSQDIHEQYF. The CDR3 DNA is TGTGCCAGCAGCCAAGACATCCACGAGCAGTACTTC.

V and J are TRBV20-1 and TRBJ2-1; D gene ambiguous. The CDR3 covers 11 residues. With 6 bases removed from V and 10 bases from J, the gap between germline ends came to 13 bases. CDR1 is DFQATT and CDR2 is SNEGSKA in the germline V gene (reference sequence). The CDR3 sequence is CSAPRAVEQFF. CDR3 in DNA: TGCAGTGCCCCTCGGGCGGTGGAGCAGTTCTTC.

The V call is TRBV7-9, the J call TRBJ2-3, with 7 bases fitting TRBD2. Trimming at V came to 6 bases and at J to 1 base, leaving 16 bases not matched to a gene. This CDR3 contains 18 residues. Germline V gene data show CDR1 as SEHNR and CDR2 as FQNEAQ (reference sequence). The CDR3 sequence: CASRLGRLAARGTDTQYF. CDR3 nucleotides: TGTGCCAGCAGGTTGGGTCGGCTAGCGGCACGGGGCACAGATACGCAGTATTTT.

As DNA, the CDR3 is TGTGCCACCAGTGATCCGCTGACAGGGTTCTACGAGCAGTACTTC. It is translated as CATSDPLTGFYEQYF. This chain links TRBV24-1 with TRBJ2-7; 7 bases fit TRBD1. In germline, CDR1 is KGHDR, CDR2 SFDVKD. The junction had 7 bases not matched to a gene; V was cut back by 3 bases and J by 3 bases. The CDR3 is 15 amino acids.

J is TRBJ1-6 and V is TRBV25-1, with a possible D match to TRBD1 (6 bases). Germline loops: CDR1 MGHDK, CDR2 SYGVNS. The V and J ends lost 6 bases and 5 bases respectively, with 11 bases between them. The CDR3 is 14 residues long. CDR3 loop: CASRRTAHNSPLHF. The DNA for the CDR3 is TGTGCCAGCAGGCGGACAGCTCATAATTCACCCCTCCACTTT.

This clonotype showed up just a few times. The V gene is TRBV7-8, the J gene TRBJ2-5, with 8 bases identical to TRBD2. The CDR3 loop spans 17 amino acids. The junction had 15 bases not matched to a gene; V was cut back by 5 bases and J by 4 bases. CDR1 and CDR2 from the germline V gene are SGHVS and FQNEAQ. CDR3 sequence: CASSKGRGAGEGETQYF. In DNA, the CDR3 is TGTGCCAGCAGCAAAGGTCGGGGAGCGGGGGAAGGAGAGACCCAGTACTTC.

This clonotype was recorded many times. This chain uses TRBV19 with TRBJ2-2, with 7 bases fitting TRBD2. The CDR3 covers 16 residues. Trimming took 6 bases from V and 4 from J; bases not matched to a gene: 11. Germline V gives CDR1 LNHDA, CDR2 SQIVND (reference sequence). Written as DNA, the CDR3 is TGTGCCAGTAGAGTTGGTGGCGGCGGGAGCACCGGGGAGCTGTTTTTT. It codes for CASRVGGGGSTGELFF. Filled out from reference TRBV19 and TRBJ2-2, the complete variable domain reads DGGITQSPKYLFRKEGQNVTLSCEQNLNHDAMYWYRQDPGQGLRLIYYSQIVNDFQKGDIAEGYSVSREKKESFPLTVTSAQKNPTAFYLCASRVGGGGSTGELFFGEGSRLTVL.

CDR3 nucleotide sequence: TGTGCCACCAGTGAAAGTACCGGGACTAGCGGGAGGGTCGATACGCAGTATTTT. It translates to CATSESTGTSGRVDTQYF. The chain is built from TRBV24-1 and TRBJ2-3, with TRBD2 matching over 16 bases. V trimming: 4 bases; J trimming: 6 bases; junction bases outside the gene matches: 9. The germline V gene has CDR1 KGHDR and CDR2 SFDVKD. The CDR3 contains 18 residues.

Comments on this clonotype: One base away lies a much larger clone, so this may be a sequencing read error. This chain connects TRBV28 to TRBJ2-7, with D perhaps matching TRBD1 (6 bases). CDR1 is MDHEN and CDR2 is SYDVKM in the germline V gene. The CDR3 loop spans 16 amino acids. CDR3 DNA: TGTGCCAGCAGCCCTCCCTGGGACACCGTGGCCTACGAGCTGTACTTC. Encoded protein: CASSPPWDTVAYELYF.

The CDR3 is CSASGTGRGTIYF. The DNA for the CDR3 is TGCAGTGCCTCCGGGACAGGACGCGGCACCATATATTTT. This chain joins TRBV20-1 and TRBJ1-3; TRBD1 agrees at 8 bases. With V trimmed by 6 bases and J by 9 bases, 10 bases remained unmatched. The germline V gene has CDR1 DFQATT and CDR2 SNEGSKA (reference sequence). The CDR3 spans 13 residues.

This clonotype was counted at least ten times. This CDR3 is CASSEGQGGRYNEQFF. In nucleotides, the CDR3 is TGTGCCAGCAGCGAGGGACAGGGGGGGAGATACAATGAGCAGTTCTTC. This rearrangement joins TRBV7-3 to TRBJ2-1; 11 bases map to TRBD1. This CDR3 comprises 16 residues. Per germline, CDR1 SGHTA and CDR2 FQGTGA. V gave up 5 bases and J gave up 4 bases; unmatched junction bases: 7.

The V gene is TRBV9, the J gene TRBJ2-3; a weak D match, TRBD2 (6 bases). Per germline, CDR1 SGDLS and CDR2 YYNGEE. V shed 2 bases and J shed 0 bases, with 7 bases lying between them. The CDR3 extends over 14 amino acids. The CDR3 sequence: CASSVGTSTDTQYF. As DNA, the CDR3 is TGTGCCAGCAGCGTCGGGACTAGCACAGATACGCAGTATTTT.

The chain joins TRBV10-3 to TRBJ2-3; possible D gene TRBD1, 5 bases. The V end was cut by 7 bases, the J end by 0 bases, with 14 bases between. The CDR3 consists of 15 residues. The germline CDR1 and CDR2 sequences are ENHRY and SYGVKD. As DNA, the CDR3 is TGTGCCATCACTGGGGCGGACCCTAGCACAGATACGCAGTATTTT. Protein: CAITGADPSTDTQYF.

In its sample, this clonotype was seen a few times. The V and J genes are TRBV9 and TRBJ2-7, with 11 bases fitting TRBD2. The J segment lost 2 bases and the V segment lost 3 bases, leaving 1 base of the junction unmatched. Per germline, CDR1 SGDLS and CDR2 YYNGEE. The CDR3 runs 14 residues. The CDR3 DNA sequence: TGTGCCAGCAGCGGGACTAGCGGGCCCTACGAGCAGTACTTC. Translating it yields CASSGTSGPYEQYF.

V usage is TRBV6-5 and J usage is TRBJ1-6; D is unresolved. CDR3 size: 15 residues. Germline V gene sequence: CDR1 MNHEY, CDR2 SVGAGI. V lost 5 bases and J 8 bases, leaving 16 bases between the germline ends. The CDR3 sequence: CASSEGPFTDSPLHF. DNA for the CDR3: TGTGCCAGCAGTGAAGGACCGTTCACGGATTCACCCCTCCACTTT.

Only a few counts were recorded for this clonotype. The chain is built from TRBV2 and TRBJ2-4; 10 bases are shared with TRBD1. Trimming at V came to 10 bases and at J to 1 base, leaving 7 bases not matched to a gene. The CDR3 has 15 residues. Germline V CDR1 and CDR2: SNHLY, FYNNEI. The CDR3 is CATLGGQGAKNIQYF. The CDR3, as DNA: TGTGCCACCCTCGGGGGACAGGGGGCCAAAAACATTCAGTACTTC.

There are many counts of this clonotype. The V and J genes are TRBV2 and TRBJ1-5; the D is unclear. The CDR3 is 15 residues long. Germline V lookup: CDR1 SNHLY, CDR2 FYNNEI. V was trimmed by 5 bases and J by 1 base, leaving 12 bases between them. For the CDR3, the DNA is TGTGCCAGCAGTAAGGAGGGTGGGAGCAATCAGCCCCAGCATTTT. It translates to CASSKEGGSNQPQHF.

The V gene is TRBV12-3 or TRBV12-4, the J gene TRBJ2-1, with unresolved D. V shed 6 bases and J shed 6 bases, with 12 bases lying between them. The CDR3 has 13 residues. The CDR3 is CASRLAASNEQFF. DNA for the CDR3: TGTGCCAGCAGGTTGGCGGCTAGCAATGAGCAGTTCTTC.

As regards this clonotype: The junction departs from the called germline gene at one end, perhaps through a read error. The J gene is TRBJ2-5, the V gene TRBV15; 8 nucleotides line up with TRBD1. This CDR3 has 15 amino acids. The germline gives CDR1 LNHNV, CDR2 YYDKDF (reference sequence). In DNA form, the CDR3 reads TGTGCCGCCAGCCATTCAGGGGGCAAAGTAGAGACCCAGTACTTC. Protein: CAASHSGGKVETQYF.

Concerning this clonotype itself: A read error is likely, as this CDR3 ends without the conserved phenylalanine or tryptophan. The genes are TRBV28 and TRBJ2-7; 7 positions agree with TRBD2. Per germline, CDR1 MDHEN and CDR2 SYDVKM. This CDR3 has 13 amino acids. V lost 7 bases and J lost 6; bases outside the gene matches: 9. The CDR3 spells CASKLAGVSEQYL. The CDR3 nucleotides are TGTGCCAGCAAACTTGCGGGGGTGAGCGAGCAGTACCTC.